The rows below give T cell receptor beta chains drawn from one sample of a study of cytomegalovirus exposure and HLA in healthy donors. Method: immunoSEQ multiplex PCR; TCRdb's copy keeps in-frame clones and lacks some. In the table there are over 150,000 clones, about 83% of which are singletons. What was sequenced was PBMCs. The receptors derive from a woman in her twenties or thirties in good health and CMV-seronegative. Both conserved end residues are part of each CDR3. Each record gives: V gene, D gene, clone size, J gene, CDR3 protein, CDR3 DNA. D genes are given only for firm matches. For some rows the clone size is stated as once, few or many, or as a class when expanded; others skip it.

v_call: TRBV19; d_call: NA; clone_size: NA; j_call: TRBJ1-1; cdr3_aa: CASSIIAGRGSEAFF; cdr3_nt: TGTGCCAGTAGTATAATTGCGGGGAGGGGTTCTGAAGCTTTCTTT
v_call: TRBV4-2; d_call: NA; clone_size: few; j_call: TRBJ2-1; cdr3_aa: CASSQDLTLRGNEQFF; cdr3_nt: TGTGCCAGCAGCCAAGATTTGACTCTCCGGGGCAATGAGCAGTTCTTC
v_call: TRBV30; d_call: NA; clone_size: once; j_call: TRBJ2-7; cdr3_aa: CAWTGRAGEQYF; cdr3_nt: TGTGCCTGGACCGGCCGTGCAGGGGAGCAGTACTTC
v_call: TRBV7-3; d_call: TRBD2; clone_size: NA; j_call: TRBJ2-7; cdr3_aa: CASSSDGGGSPYEQYF; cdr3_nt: TGTGCCAGCAGCTCGGATGGGGGGGGGTCCCCCTACGAGCAGTACTTC
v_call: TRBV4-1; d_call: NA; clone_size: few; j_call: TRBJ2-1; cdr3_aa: CASSHPQGPNEQFF; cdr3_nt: TGCGCCAGCAGCCATCCGCAGGGGCCAAATGAGCAGTTCTTC
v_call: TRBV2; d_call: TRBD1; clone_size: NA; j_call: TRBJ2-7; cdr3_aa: CATQTGQSFF; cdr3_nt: TGTGCCACCCAGACAGGGCAGAGTTTCTTC
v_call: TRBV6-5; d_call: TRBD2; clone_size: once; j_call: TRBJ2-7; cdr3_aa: CASRGRQAGAYEQYF; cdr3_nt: TGTGCCAGCCGAGGCCGGCAAGCGGGGGCCTACGAGCAGTACTTC
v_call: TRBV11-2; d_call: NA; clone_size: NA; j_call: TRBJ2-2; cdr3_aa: CASSLSRRGDTGELFF; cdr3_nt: TGTGCCAGCAGCTTATCGCGCAGGGGGGACACCGGGGAGCTGTTTTTT
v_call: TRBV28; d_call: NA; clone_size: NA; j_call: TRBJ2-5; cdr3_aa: CASSFPLVLPETQYF; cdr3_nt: TGTGCCAGCAGTTTCCCCCTCGTACTCCCGGAGACCCAGTACTTC
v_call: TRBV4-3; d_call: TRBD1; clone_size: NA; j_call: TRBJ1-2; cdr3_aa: CASSPPGGGGYTF; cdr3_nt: TGCGCCAGCAGCCCACCAGGGGGCGGCGGCTACACCTTC
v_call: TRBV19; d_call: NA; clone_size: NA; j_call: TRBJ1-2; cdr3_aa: CASSGTGLDYGYTF; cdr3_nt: TGTGCCAGTAGCGGCACAGGACTAGACTATGGCTACACCTTC
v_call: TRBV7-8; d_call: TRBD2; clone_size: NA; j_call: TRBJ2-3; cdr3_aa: CASSFRLAATDTQYF; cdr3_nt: TGTGCCAGCAGCTTTCGACTAGCGGCTACAGATACGCAGTATTTT
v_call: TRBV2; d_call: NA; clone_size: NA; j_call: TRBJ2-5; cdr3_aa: CASSREWQQETQYF; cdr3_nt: TGTGCCAGCAGTCGGGAATGGCAGCAAGAGACCCAGTACTTC
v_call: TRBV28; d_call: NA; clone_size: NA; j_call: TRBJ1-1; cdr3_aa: CASSLSPSALRGTEAFF; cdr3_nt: TGTGCCAGCAGTTTATCCCCTTCGGCTTTAAGGGGGACTGAAGCTTTCTTT
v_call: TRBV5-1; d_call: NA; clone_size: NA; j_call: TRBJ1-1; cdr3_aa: CASSLSAAMNTEAFF; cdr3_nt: TGCGCCAGCAGCTTATCGGCAGCGATGAACACTGAAGCTTTCTTT
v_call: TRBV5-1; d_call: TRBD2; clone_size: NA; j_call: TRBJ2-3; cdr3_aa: CASSGREGHPTGDTQYF; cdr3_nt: TGCGCCAGCAGCGGGAGGGAAGGGCATCCAACTGGAGATACGCAGTATTTT
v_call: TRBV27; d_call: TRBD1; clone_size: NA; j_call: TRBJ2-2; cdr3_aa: CASRMDRARTGELFF; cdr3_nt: TGTGCCAGCAGGATGGACAGGGCCCGCACCGGGGAGCTGTTTTTT
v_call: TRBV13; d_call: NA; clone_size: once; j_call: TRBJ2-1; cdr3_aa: CASSSARGRISSSYNEQFF; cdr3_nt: TGTGCCAGCAGCTCAGCCAGGGGTAGGATAAGTAGCTCCTACAATGAGCAGTTCTTC
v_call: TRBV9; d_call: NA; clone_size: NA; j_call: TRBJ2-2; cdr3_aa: CASSVAQTGELFF; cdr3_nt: TGTGCCAGCAGCGTAGCCCAAACCGGGGAGCTGTTTTTT
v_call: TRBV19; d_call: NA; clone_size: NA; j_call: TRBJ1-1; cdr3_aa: CASSIQGVSNTEAFF; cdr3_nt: TGTGCCAGTAGTATACAAGGGGTTTCGAACACTGAAGCTTTCTTT
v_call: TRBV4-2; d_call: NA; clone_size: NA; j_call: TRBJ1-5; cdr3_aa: CASASGESQPQHF; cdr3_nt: TGTGCCAGCGCATCGGGGGAGTCCCAGCCCCAGCATTTT
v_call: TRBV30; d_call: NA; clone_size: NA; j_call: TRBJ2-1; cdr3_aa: CAWSGTSSSYNEQFF; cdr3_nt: TGTGCCTGGAGTGGGACTTCAAGCTCCTACAATGAGCAGTTCTTC
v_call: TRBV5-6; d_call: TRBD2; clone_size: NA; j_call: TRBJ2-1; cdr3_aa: CASSWRSGRGNEQFF; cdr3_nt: TGTGCCAGCAGCTGGAGGAGCGGGAGAGGCAATGAGCAGTTCTTC
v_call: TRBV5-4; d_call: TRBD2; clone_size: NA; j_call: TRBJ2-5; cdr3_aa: CASSQSGVQETQYF; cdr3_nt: TGTGCCAGCAGCCAAAGCGGGGTCCAAGAGACCCAGTACTTC
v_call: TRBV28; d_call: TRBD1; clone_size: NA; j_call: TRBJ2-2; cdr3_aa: CASSATRTGGMTGELFF; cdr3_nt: TGTGCCAGCAGTGCAACACGGACAGGGGGCATGACCGGGGAGCTGTTTTTT
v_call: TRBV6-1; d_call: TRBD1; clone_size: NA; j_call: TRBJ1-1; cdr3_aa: CASIRQGARAFF; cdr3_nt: TGTGCCAGTATACGACAGGGGGCGCGAGCTTTCTTT
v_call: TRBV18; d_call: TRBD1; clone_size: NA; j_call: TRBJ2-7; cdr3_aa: CASSPSGGYEQYF; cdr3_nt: TGTGCCAGCTCACCATCAGGGGGCTACGAGCAGTACTTC
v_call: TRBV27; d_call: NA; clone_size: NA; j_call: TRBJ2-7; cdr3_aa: CASSLLPPRGGGEQYF; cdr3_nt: TGTGCCAGCAGTCTACTCCCCCCCCGCGGAGGCGGAGAGCAGTACTTC
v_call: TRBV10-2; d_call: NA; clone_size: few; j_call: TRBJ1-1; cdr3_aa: CASSEGGGEAFF; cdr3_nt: TGCGCCAGCAGTGAGGGTGGGGGGGAAGCTTTCTTT
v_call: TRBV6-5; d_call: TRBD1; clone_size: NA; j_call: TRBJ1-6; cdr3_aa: CASSSWTGTSNSPLHF; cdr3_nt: TGTGCCAGCAGTTCTTGGACAGGAACTAGTAATTCACCCCTCCACTTT
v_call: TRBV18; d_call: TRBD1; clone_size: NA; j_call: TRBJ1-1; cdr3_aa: CASSPKQGTEAFF; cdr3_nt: TGTGCCAGCTCACCAAAACAGGGGACTGAAGCTTTCTTT
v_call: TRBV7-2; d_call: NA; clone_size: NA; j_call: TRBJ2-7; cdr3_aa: CASSLFSGAGRDIYEQYF; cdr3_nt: TGTGCCAGCAGCTTATTTAGTGGGGCGGGCAGGGACATCTACGAGCAGTACTTC
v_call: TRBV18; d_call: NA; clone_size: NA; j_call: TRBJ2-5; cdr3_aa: CASSRGGETQYF; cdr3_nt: TGTGCCAGCTCCCGGGGAGGAGAGACCCAGTACTTC
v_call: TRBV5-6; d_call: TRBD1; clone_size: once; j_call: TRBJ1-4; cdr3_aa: CASSPGQGTFNEKLFF; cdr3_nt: TGTGCCAGCAGCCCGGGACAGGGGACGTTTAATGAAAAACTGTTTTTT
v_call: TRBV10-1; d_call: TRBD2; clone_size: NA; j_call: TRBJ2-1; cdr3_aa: CASSVSGGDNEQFF; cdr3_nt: TGCGCCAGCAGTGTTTCGGGGGGGGACAATGAGCAGTTCTTC
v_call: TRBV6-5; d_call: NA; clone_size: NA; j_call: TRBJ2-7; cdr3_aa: CASSYWSGFEAYEQYF; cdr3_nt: TGTGCCAGCAGTTACTGGTCAGGGTTTGAAGCCTACGAGCAGTACTTC
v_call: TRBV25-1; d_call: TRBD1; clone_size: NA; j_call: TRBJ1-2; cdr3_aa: CASSVQGATNYGYTF; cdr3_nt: TGTGCCAGCAGTGTACAGGGGGCTACTAACTATGGCTACACCTTC
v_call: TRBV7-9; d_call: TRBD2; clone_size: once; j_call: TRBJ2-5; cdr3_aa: CASSLDAGGPGETQYF; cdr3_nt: TGTGCCAGCAGCTTAGACGCGGGGGGGCCCGGAGAGACCCAGTACTTC
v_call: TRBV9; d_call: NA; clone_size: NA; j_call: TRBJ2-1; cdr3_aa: CASSVAGLNEQFF; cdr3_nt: TGTGCCAGCAGCGTAGCCGGTTTGAATGAGCAGTTCTTC
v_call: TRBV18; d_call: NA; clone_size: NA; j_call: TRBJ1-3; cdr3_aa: CASSPDTTRSSGNTIYF; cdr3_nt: TGTGCCAGCTCACCCGATACTACAAGAAGCTCTGGAAACACCATATATTTT